The clone carrying this TCR beta chain was seen a handful of times. Its antigen is still unknown. Trimming removed 0 bases from V and 5 bases from J, with 11 bases in between. The germline gives CDR1 SGHRS, CDR2 YFSETQ. The CDR3 spans 15 residues. The sample belongs to a study of T cell repertoires in cytomegalovirus infection. Study details: Through public TCR beta signatures, both CMV infection and matching HLA type were indicated.

Findings of the study overall: The cumulative frequency of public TCR beta families distinguished individuals who carried CMV together with the relevant HLA.

TCRdb itself ran the reads through MiXCR, one entry per CDR3 protein. The sample includes about 530,000 distinct CDR3 sequences, more than 20% of them seen just once. The chain is built from TRBV5-1 and TRBJ2-2; unclear D gene. This clonotype was sampled from a human donor in good health (CMV status not recorded). Some clones in this sample may be carry-over from other donors' samples. The sample taken for sequencing was PBMCs. CDR3 in DNA: TGCGCCAGCAGCTTGGGTACTCAAAGGACCGGGGAGCTGTTTTTT. Amino acid sequence: CASSLGTQRTGELFF.